This T cell receptor (beta chain) originates from a study of CD8 T cells in Susac syndrome (dated by TCRdb to the late 2010s). General notes on the study: Among the sequenced Susac syndrome patients, about six had clinically active disease and fewer than ten were in clinical remission. The study used repertoire sequencing to test whether antigen drove CD8+ T cell activation and differentiation in Susac syndrome. At blood withdrawal, Susac syndrome patients were therapy-naive, treated with corticosteroids (with IVIg additionally given to some), or treated with IVIg alone.

Peripheral blood CD8+ and CD4+ T cells from healthy donors, Susac syndrome patients and multiple sclerosis patients were profiled using high-throughput TCR beta sequencing. Susac syndrome patients met recently defined diagnostic criteria for definite or probable disease. Bulk CD8+ and CD4+ T cells were purified by magnetic negative isolation, while CD8+ TEMRA cells were enriched using FACS. Blood was collected in EDTA tubes and processed within 24 hours, with PBMCs isolated through density gradient centrifugation. PBMCs intended for TCR sequencing were frozen in liquid nitrogen and were later thawed in a 37 degrees C water bath. Purity of sorted or isolated CD4+, CD8+ and CD8+ TEMRA cells was at least 90%. Beyond this particular receptor, the publication reports: The number of individuals in the TCR sequencing and HLA analysis was acknowledged as relatively small. In patients with Susac syndrome, the CD4+ T cell repertoire showed no detectable clonal expansion.

As regards this clonotype: Its antigen is currently not known. No qualities accompany the bases; no much larger clone lies one base away.

RNA was extracted using the RNeasy kit, and roughly 0.5 to 1 microgram was reverse transcribed with random hexamers. The immunoSEQ multiplex PCR assay, which covers 54 Vbeta and 13 Jbeta segments, was used to amplify TCR beta CDR3 regions. PCR amplification bias was corrected by using a synthetic template baseline for primer optimization and computational correction. The original pipeline was this. Only productive sequences were kept, with reads annotated to V, D and J genes according to IMGT and analyzed in immunoSEQ Analyzer. To calculate clonality, Shannon entropy was normalized by log2 of the number of productive unique sequences and then subtracted from one. For each patient and control, public and private clones were evaluated among the 100 most prevalent clones. Clones were defined as Susac-specific when absent from the healthy and MS cohorts, from about 1,100 published viral clones and from other ImmuneACCESS disease sequences. TCRdb reprocessed the public reads (quality trimming at Q25 with fastp, clone calling with MiXCR) and kept in-frame beta chains. CDR3 protein sequences are deduplicated, and each keeps its most common genes and DNA. TCRdb, not the authors, supplied the V and J calls. This sample has around 170,000 distinct CDR3 sequences in its table, and 90% to 95% of those were observed once. 0.1% to 0.12% of the sample belongs to the ten largest clones.

CDR1 is given as SNHLY and CDR2 as FYNNEI, both from the germline V gene. Relative to germline, V is missing 5 bases and J is missing 3 bases, with 5 bases of the junction outside any gene match. The CDR3 sequence holds 14 residues, the cysteine and phenylalanine included. Only the CDR3 part of the read is kept: 42 bases, read in frame from the first base. This sequence was found in a human donor with Susac syndrome. The V and J genes are TRBV2 and TRBJ2-3, and 7 junctional nucleotides match TRBD2. The specimen sequenced was CD4+ T cells from PBMCs. The CDR3 here reads CASSRGTMTDTQYF. Read as DNA, the sequence is TGTGCCAGCAGTCGTGGGACTATGACAGATACGCAGTATTTT.